Shown below are 7 T cell receptor beta chains from a single sample sequenced in a study of cytomegalovirus exposure and HLA in healthy donors. Assay: immunoSEQ multiplex PCR; the TCRdb copy retains only in-frame clones and omits some. The sample includes 250,000 to 350,000 clones, around 90% of them seen just once. The sequenced material came from PBMCs. Source of these receptors: a man aged 25-45 years in good health and CMV-seronegative.

This chain links TRBV19 with TRBJ2-7; possible D gene TRBD2, 5 bases. Trimming stripped 5 bases from V and 6 bases from J, with 17 bases between. This CDR3 comprises 14 residues. Germline values: CDR1 LNHDA, CDR2 SQIVND (reference sequence). This CDR3 reads CASSAALGVSEQYF. DNA for the CDR3: TGTGCCAGTAGTGCCGCCCTCGGGGTGAGCGAGCAGTACTTC.

CDR3 DNA: TGTGCCATCGGAGGGGGCAATCAGCCCCAGCATTTT. Amino acids: CAIGGGNQPQHF. The chain has TRBV10-3 and TRBJ1-5; D might be TRBD1 (5 bases). The CDR3 is 12 residues long. Germline V CDR1 and CDR2: ENHRY, SYGVKD. Trimming took 8 bases from V and 2 from J, leaving 7 bases between them.

The rearrangement uses TRBV6-1 and TRBJ2-3; possible D gene TRBD1, 6 bases. This CDR3 has 13 residues. CDR1 MNHNS and CDR2 SASEGT come from the germline V gene. The V and J ends lost 4 bases and 6 bases respectively, with 11 bases between them. DNA for the CDR3: TGTGCCAGCAGTGTGTGGACAGCTGATACGCAGTATTTT. It yields the protein CASSVWTADTQYF.

The chain has TRBV5-1 and TRBJ1-3; D perhaps matches TRBD1 (6 bases). Trimming took off 3 bases at V and 0 bases at J, with 10 bases between the two ends. Germline CDR1 reads SGHRS; CDR2 reads YFSETQ. The CDR3 is 15 residues long. The CDR3 DNA reads TGCGCCAGCAGCTCGGACAGAAGCTCTGGAAACACCATATATTTT. Its translation: CASSSDRSSGNTIYF.

J is TRBJ2-1 and V is TRBV4-1; unclear D gene. The CDR3 is 16 amino acids. Looked up from germline, CDR1 is MGHRA and CDR2 is YSYEKL. Trimming cost V 0 bases and J 2 bases, with 11 bases left between them. CDR3 sequence: CASSQDTLQTYNEQFF. The CDR3 DNA is TGCGCCAGCAGCCAAGACACCCTTCAGACCTACAATGAGCAGTTCTTC.

The V call is TRBV10-1, the J call TRBJ2-3; 11 bases fit TRBD2. This CDR3 spans 17 amino acids. Germline V gene data show CDR1 as WNHNN and CDR2 as SYGVQD (reference sequence). The trim removed 0 bases at V and 1 base at J, leaving 3 bases unmatched. The CDR3 loop is CASSESKTSGGTDTQYF. The CDR3 nucleotides are TGCGCCAGCAGTGAGTCGAAGACTAGCGGGGGCACAGATACGCAGTATTTT.

The V call is TRBV5-8, the J call TRBJ2-7, with TRBD1 identical over 9 bases. This CDR3 spans 16 amino acids. CDR1 and CDR2 (germline): SGHTS, YDEGEE. V gave up 3 bases and J gave up 7 bases; unmatched junction bases: 14. CDR3 DNA sequence: TGTGCCAGCAGCTCGGCCTACGGGACAGGGTTTTCGGAGCAGTACTTC. Translated, it gives CASSSAYGTGFSEQYF.